What follows describes a single T cell receptor beta chain. Its antigen is as yet unknown. The data were obtained in a study of OX40 agonist ivuxolimab in advanced cancers. At the level of the study: Partial responses were seen in three patients, one with hepatocellular carcinoma and two with cutaneous melanoma. General study findings and limits: Some of the nonresponding patients also showed low levels of normalized T-cell clonal expansion.

The table came from immunoSEQ multiplex PCR; TCRdb's copy has only in-frame clones and leaves some out. The sample shows under 75,000 clones, around 81% of them seen only once. From germline, CDR1 is SQVTM and CDR2 ANQGSEA. The CDR3 runs to 14 residues. After removal of 4 bases from V and 7 bases from J, the junction contained 8 bases not matched to a gene. Sequenced material: CD4+ or CD8+ T cells sorted from blood, taken in a trial of the OX40 agonist ivuxolimab. The chain joins TRBV29-1 to TRBJ1-2; 11 bases line up with TRBD1. The receptor's source is an adult with an advanced solid tumor such as melanoma, head and neck, liver or kidney cancer. For the CDR3, the DNA is TGCAGCGTTGCTGTGGACAGGGGGCAAGGTGGCTACACCTTC. Its protein is CSVAVDRGQGGYTF.